This TCR beta chain derives from a study of blood T cell repertoires in COVID-19. Turning to the study itself: The United States, Italy and Spain provided the acute and convalescent COVID-19 samples.

The CDR3 runs to 14 residues. With 5 bases removed from V and 3 bases from J, the gap between germline ends came to 14 bases. Germline CDR1 reads SGHVS; CDR2 reads FQNEAQ. Study processing details: Amplification of reference gene primers provided the estimated nucleated cell counts. Libraries were prepared by immunoSEQ multiplex PCR; TCRdb keeps only in-frame clonotypes and omits some of them. V and J calls and clone size follow that table, whereas D and trimming were derived from the DNA. Altogether hundreds of thousands of clones are present, 85% being singletons, with the ten largest covering 3.5% to 4%.

The sequence was obtained from a woman under 30 with acute or convalescent COVID-19. The sample comprised peripheral blood. The gene calls are TRBV7-8 and TRBJ2-7, with TRBD2 as a possible D gene (5 bases). CDR3 in DNA: TGTGCCAGCAGCCCCCTGGCGGGTGGCTACGAGCAGTACTTC. Translated: CASSPLAGGYEQYF.